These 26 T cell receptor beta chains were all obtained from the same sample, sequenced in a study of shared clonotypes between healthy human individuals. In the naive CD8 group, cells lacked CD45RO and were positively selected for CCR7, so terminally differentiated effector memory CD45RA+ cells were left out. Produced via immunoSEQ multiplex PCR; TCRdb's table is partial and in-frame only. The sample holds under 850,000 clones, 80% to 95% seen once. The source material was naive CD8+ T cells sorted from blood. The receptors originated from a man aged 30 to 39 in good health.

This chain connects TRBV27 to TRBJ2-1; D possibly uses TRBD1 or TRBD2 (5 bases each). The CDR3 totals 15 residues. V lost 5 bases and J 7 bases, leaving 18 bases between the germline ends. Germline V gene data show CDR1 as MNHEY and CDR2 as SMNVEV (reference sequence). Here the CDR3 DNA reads TGTGCCAGCAGTCCACTCCCGGGGCCATCAAATGAGCAGTTCTTC. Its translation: CASSPLPGPSNEQFF.

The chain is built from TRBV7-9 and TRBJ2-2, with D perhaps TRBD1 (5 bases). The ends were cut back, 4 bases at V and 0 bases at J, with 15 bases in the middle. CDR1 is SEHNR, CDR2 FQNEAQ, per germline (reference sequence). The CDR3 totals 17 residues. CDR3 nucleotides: TGTGCCAGCAGCTCCAACCCCCAGGGTACGAACACCGGGGAGCTGTTTTTT. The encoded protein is CASSSNPQGTNTGELFF.

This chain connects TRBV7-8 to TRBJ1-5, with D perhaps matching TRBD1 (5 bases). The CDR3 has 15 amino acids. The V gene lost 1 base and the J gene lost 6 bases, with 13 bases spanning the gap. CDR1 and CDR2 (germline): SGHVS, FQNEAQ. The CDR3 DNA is TGTGCCAGCAGCTTAGAGACAGCCAGCCCTCAGCCCCAGCATTTT. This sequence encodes CASSLETASPQPQHF.

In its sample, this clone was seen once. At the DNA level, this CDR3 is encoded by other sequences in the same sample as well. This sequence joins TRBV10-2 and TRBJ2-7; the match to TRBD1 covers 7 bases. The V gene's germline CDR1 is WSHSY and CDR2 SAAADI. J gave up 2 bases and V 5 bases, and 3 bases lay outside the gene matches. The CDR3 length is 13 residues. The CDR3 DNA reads TGCGCCAGCAGTCGGGACAGTCCCTACGAGCAGTACTTC. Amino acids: CASSRDSPYEQYF.

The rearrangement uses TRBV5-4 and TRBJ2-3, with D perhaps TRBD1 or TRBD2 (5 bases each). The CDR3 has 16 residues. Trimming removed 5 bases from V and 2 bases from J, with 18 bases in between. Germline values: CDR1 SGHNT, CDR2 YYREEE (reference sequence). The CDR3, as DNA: TGTGCCAGCAGAGACAGTGACGGGGCTTCCACAGATACGCAGTATTTT. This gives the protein CASRDSDGASTDTQYF.

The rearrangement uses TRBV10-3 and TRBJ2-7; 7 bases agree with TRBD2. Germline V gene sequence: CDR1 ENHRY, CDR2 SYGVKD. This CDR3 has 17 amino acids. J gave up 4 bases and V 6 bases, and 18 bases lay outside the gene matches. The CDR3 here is CAISGDREVPVRYEQYF. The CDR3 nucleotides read TGTGCCATCAGCGGAGATCGGGAGGTTCCGGTGAGGTACGAGCAGTACTTC.

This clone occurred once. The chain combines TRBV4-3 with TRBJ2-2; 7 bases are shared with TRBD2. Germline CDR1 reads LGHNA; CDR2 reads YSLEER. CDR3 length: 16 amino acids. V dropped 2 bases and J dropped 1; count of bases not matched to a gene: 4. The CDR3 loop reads CASSQTASGNTGELFF. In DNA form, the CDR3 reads TGCGCCAGCAGCCAAACGGCTAGCGGGAACACCGGGGAGCTGTTTTTT.

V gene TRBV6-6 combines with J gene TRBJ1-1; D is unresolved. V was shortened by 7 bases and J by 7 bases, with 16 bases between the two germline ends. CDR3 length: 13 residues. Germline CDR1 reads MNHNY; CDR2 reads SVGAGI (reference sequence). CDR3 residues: CASKVLEQYEAFF. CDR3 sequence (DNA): TGTGCCAGCAAGGTGCTAGAACAGTATGAAGCTTTCTTT.

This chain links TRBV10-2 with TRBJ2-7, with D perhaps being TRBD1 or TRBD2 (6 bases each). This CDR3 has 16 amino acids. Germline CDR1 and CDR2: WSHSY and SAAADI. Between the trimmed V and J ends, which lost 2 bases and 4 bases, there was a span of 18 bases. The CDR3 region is CASSEISGAGLYEQYF. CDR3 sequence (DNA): TGCGCCAGCAGTGAGATTTCGGGGGCAGGGCTTTACGAGCAGTACTTC.

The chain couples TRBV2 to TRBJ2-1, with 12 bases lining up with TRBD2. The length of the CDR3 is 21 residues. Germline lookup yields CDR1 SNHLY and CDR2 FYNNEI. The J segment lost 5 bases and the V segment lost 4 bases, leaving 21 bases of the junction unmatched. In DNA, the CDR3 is TGTGCCAGCAGTGCACCCGAGGGACAGTCCCGACTAGCGGGAGCCCACAATGAGCAGTTCTTC. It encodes CASSAPEGQSRLAGAHNEQFF.

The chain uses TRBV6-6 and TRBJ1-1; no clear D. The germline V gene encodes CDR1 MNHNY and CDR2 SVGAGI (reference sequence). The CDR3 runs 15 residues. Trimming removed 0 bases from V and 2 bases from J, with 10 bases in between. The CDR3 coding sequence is TGTGCCAGCAGTTACTCGATGGACCTTAACACTGAAGCTTTCTTT. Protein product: CASSYSMDLNTEAFF.

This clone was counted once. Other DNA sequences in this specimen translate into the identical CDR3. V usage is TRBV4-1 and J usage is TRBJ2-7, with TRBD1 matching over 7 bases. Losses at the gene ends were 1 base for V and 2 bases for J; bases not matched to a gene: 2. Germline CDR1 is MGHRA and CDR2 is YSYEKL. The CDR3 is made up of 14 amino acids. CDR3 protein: CASSQVTGAYEQYF. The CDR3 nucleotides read TGCGCCAGCAGCCAAGTAACAGGGGCCTACGAGCAGTACTTC.

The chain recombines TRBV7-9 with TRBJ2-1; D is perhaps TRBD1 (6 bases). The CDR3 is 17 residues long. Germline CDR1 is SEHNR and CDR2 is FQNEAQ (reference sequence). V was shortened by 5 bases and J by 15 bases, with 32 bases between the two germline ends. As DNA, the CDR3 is TGTGCCAGCAGCCATCTATTACAGGGCCCAACGGTACATGGGGGGTTCTTC. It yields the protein CASSHLLQGPTVHGGFF.

The CDR3 DNA follows: TGCGCCAGCAGCCAAGTTACTAGCGCCGGCGATGAGCAGTTCTTC. Translating gives CASSQVTSAGDEQFF. V usage is TRBV4-3 and J usage is TRBJ2-1; 7 nucleotides line up with TRBD2. V lost 1 base and J lost 8; bases outside the gene matches: 8. Germline CDR1 is LGHNA and CDR2 is YSLEER. CDR3 length: 15 amino acids.

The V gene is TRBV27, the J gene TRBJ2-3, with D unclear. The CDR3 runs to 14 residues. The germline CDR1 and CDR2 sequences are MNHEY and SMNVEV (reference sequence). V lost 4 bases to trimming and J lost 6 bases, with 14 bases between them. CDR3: CASSYPSVSDTQYF. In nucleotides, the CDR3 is TGTGCCAGCAGTTACCCCTCTGTATCGGATACGCAGTATTTT.

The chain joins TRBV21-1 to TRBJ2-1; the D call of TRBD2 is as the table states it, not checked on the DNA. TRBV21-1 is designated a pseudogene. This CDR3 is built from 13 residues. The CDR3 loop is CASSTDWLYEQFF. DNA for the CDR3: TGTGCCAGCAGCACCGACTGGTTATATGAGCAGTTCTTC.

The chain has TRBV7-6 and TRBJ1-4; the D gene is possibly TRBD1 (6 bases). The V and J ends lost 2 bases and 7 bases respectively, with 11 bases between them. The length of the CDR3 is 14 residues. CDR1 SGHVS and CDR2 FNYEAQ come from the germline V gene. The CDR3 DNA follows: TGTGCCAGCAGCTTATGGGGGCCGGGTGAAAAACTGTTTTTT. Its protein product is CASSLWGPGEKLFF.

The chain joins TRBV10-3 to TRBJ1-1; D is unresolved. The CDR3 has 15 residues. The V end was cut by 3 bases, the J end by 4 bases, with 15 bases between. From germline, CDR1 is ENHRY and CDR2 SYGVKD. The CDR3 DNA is TGTGCCATCAGTGAAGAGTGGAGCAGGTCCACTGAAGCTTTCTTT. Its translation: CAISEEWSRSTEAFF.

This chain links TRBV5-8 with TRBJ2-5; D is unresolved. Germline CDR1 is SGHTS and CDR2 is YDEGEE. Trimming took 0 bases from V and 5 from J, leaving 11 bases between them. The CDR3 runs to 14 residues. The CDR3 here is CASSLVPARETQYF. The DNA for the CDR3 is TGTGCCAGCAGCTTGGTACCGGCCCGGGAGACCCAGTACTTC.

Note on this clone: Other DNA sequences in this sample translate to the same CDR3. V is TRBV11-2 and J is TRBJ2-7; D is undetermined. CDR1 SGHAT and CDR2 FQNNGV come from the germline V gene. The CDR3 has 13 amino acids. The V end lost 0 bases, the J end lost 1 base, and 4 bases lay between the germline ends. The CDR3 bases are TGTGCCAGCAGCTTAGATCCATCCTACGAGCAGTACTTC. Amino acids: CASSLDPSYEQYF.

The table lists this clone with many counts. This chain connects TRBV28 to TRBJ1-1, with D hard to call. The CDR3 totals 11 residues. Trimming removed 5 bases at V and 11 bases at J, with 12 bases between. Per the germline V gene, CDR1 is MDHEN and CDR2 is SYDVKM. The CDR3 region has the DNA TGTGCCAGCAGTCGGACCTTTAGGGCTTTCTTT. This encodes CASSRTFRAFF. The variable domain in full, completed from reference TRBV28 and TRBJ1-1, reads DVKVTQSSRYLVKRTGEKVFLECVQDMDHENMFWYRQDPGLGLRLIYFSYDVKMKEKGDIPEGYSVSREKKERFSLILESASTNQTSMYLCASSRTFRAFFGQGTRLTVV.

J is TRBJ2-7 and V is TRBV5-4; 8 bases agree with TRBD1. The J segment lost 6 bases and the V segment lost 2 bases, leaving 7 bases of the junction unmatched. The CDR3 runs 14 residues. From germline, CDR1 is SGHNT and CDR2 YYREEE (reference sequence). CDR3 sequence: CASSFGTGLREQYF. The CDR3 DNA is TGTGCCAGCAGCTTCGGGACAGGCCTGCGCGAGCAGTACTTC.

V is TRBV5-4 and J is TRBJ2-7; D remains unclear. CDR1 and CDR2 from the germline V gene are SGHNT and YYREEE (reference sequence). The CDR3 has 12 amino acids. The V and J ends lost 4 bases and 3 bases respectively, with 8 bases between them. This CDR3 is CASSRAFYEQYF. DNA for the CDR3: TGTGCCAGCAGCCGAGCCTTCTACGAGCAGTACTTC.

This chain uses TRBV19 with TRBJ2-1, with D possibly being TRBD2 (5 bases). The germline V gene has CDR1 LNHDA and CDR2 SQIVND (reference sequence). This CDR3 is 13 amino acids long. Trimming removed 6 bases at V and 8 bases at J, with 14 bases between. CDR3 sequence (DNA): TGTGCCAGTAGCGCCGCCTTGCGGGATGAGCAGTTCTTC. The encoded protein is CASSAALRDEQFF.

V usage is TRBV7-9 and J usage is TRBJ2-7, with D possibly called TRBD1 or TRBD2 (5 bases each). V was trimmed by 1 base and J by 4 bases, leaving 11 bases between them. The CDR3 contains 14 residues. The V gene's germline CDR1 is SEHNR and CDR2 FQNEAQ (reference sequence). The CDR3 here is CASSLVGTVYEQYF. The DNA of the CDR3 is TGTGCCAGCAGCTTAGTCGGGACGGTATACGAGCAGTACTTC.

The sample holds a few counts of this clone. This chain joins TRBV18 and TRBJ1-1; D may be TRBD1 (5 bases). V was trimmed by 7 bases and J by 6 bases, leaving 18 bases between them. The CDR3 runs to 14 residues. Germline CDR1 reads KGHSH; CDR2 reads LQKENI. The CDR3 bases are TGTGCCAGCTGGAGCGGGGCTCTGGCCTCTGAAGCTTTCTTT. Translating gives CASWSGALASEAFF.